This T cell receptor beta chain was captured in a study of T cell repertoires in cytomegalovirus infection. For the study at large: Carrying CMV and the relevant HLA type showed in public TCR beta signatures. Study-wide points: Ex vivo, HLA-C-restricted CMV-specific TCR beta clonotypes prevailed over the rest of the response. Individuals carrying CMV plus the relevant HLA were identified by cumulative frequency of public TCR beta families.

TCRdb recomputed calls from the reads with MiXCR, one row per CDR3 protein. The table shows approximately 71,000 distinct CDR3 sequences, with approximately 22% occurring only once. CDR1 is ENHRY, CDR2 SYGVKD, per germline. The V gene end was trimmed by 6 bases and the J gene end by 2 bases; junction bases not matched to a gene: 4. The CDR3 runs to 14 residues. This clonotype was found a few times. Its specificity is not known. This sequence originates from a human donor in good health (CMV status not recorded). Some clones in this sample may be carry-over from other donors' samples. This material consisted of CD8+ T cells from cultured PBMCs, taken from culture after CMV antigen stimulation. The V gene is TRBV10-3, the J gene TRBJ1-1; 9 positions agree with TRBD1. The CDR3 nucleotides read TGTGCCATCAGAGGGACAGGGTACAACACTGAAGCTTTCTTT. Translating gives CAIRGTGYNTEAFF.